Following are 9 T cell receptor beta chains from one sample sequenced in a study of blood T cell repertoires in COVID-19. The protocol was immunoSEQ multiplex PCR, while the TCRdb copy is restricted to in-frame clones and leaves out a portion. The table has roughly 250,000 clones, roughly 87% seen once. Sequencing used peripheral blood. These receptor sequences come from a man aged 55 to 70 who had recovered from COVID-19.

V gene TRBV3-1 (or the pseudogene TRBV3-2) combines with J gene TRBJ1-1; 7 positions agree with TRBD1. This CDR3 spans 16 amino acids. Germline CDR1 and CDR2: LGHDT and YNNKEL (reference sequence). The V segment lost 4 bases and the J segment 0 bases; nucleotides outside the gene matches: 8. The CDR3 DNA sequence: TGTGCCAGCAGCCTTCGTCCCGGGACAGTGAACACTGAAGCTTTCTTT. Protein sequence: CASSLRPGTVNTEAFF.

The chain is built from TRBV11-2 and TRBJ2-7; 11 nucleotides agree with TRBD2. CDR1 is SGHAT, CDR2 FQNNGV, per germline. Trimming removed 3 bases from V and 6 bases from J; junction bases left unmatched: 7. The length of the CDR3 is 15 residues. This chain's CDR3 is CASSLIAGGPREQYF. DNA for the CDR3: TGTGCCAGCAGCTTGATAGCGGGGGGGCCCCGCGAGCAGTACTTC.

The J gene is TRBJ2-7, the V gene TRBV6-6; D perhaps matches TRBD1 (6 bases). Per the germline V gene, CDR1 is MNHNY and CDR2 is SVGAGI (reference sequence). The CDR3 is 15 amino acids. V was pared by 0 bases and J by 5 bases, with 14 bases between. The DNA for the CDR3 is TGTGCCAGCAGTTACTCGACAGGAAATGTCGACGAGCAGTACTTC. Translating gives CASSYSTGNVDEQYF.

The rearrangement joins TRBV7-9 to TRBJ2-1; 10 positions agree with TRBD1. CDR1 is SEHNR and CDR2 is FQNEAQ in the germline V gene (reference sequence). Unmatched junction bases numbered 9, after V lost 1 base and J lost 6 bases. The CDR3 extends over 17 amino acids. The CDR3 protein is CASSLGGLRDRGNEQFF. The DNA of the CDR3 is TGTGCCAGCAGCTTAGGAGGTTTGCGGGACAGGGGCAATGAGCAGTTCTTC.

This sequence joins TRBV6-5 and TRBJ2-6; D unresolved. The CDR3 spans 15 residues. Trimming pared 2 bases from V and 1 base from J, leaving 6 bases between. The germline V gene has CDR1 MNHEY and CDR2 SVGAGI. As DNA, the CDR3 is TGTGCCAGCAGTTACATTTCATCTGGGGCCAACGTCCTGACTTTC. This sequence encodes CASSYISSGANVLTF.

The chain is built from TRBV6-5 and TRBJ1-4, with TRBD1 matching over 9 bases. J gave up 7 bases and V 7 bases, and 10 bases lay outside the gene matches. Germline CDR1 MNHEY, CDR2 SVGAGI. The CDR3 sequence is 15 residues long. CDR3 sequence reads: CASIGQGHGGEKLFF. The DNA of the CDR3 is TGTGCCAGCATAGGACAGGGGCATGGGGGTGAAAAACTGTTTTTT.

This rearrangement joins TRBV29-1 to TRBJ2-7; 8 bases fit TRBD2. The CDR3 runs 15 residues. V lost 4 bases, J lost 5 bases, and 13 bases stayed unmatched. Germline CDR1 is SQVTM and CDR2 is ANQGSEA. The CDR3 DNA reads as TGCAGCGTTGTTAATGCGGGAGGCATTAGCAACGAGCAGTACTTC. It is translated as CSVVNAGGISNEQYF.

This chain joins TRBV6-2 or TRBV6-3 and TRBJ2-5; 7 nucleotides agree with TRBD2. Germline V gene lookup returns CDR1 MNHEY and CDR2 SVGEGT. Trimming took 6 bases from V and 1 from J; bases not matched to a gene: 5. The CDR3 covers 14 residues. The CDR3 DNA reads as TGTGCCAGCAGCACGCGGGGGACCCAAGAGACCCAGTACTTC. It encodes CASSTRGTQETQYF.

The chain has TRBV6-1 and TRBJ1-2; D unclear. V shed 3 bases and J shed 8 bases, with 10 bases lying between them. The CDR3 extends over 12 amino acids. The V gene's germline CDR1 is MNHNS and CDR2 SASEGT. In DNA form, the CDR3 reads TGTGCCAGCAGTGATTATGTGCGGGGCTACACCTTC. This encodes CASSDYVRGYTF.